This T cell receptor beta chain came from a study of response to subunit inactivated influenza vaccine. About this clonotype itself: What it binds is not known.

Study outcomes and limitations: It was suggested by the authors that few new T cells are recruited by each seasonal influenza vaccination.

From the RT-PCR reads, TCRdb called clonotypes with MiXCR, one entry per CDR3 protein. The data show 200,000 to 300,000 distinct CDR3 sequences, 10% to 15% seen once. CDR1 is DFQATT and CDR2 is SNEGSKA in the germline V gene (reference sequence). Trimming took off 3 bases at V and 3 bases at J, with 21 bases between the two ends. This CDR3 spans 16 amino acids. This clonotype originated in a middle-aged man who received an inactivated influenza vaccine. The sample consisted of non-naive T cells sorted from PBMCs, taken 14 to 15 days before vaccination. The chain links TRBV20-1 to TRBJ2-7, with a tentative D call TRBD2 (7 bases). The CDR3 region has the DNA TGCAGTGCTAGGGGGGCTAGCGGCCCCTTAGTCTACGAGCAGTACTTC. As protein: CSARGASGPLVYEQYF.